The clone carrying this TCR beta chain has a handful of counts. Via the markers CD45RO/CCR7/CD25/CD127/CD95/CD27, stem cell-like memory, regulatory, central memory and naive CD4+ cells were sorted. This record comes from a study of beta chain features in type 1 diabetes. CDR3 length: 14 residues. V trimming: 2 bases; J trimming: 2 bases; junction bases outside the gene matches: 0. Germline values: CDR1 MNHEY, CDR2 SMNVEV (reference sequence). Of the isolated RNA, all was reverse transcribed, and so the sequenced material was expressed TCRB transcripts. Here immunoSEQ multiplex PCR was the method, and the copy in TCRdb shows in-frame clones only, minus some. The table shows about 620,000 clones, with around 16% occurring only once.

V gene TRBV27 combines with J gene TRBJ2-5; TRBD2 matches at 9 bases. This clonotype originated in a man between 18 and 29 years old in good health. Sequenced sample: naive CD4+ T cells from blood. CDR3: CASSLLAGQETQYF. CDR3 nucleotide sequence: TGTGCCAGCAGTTTACTAGCGGGGCAAGAGACCCAGTACTTC.